Here is one T cell receptor (beta chain) with its context. The antigen is undetermined. Primers: 60 Vbeta forward and 13 Jbeta reverse. Sequencing was performed with immunoSEQ multiplex PCR; in TCRdb, only in-frame clones are kept and a portion is missing. The sample carries tens of thousands of clones, less than 65% recorded once. Though probably carrying unrecorded immune exposures, donors were nominally healthy at sampling. These data belong to a study of cytomegalovirus exposure and HLA in healthy donors. Study-wide results and limits: Later on, an analysis showed TCR association rates differing by HLA locus, with DRB1 the most and HLA-C the fewest. Roughly uniform sequencing depth across donors was assumed, possibly incorrectly.

This clonotype was obtained from a woman younger than 45 in good health and CMV-seronegative. The specimen was PBMCs.

CDR3 coding DNA: TGTGCCAGCAGCTCCCCGGGACAGGGGATTTCTAATGAAAAACTGTTTTTT. Translation gives CASSSPGQGISNEKLFF. The V and J genes are TRBV7-8 and TRBJ1-4; 10 bases are shared with TRBD1. The germline CDR1 and CDR2 sequences are SGHVS and FQNEAQ. Trimming removed 4 bases from V and 3 bases from J; junction bases left unmatched: 8. There are 17 residues in the CDR3.